This T cell receptor (beta chain) was sequenced during a study of blood T cell repertoires in COVID-19 (dated by TCRdb to the early 2020s). A note on the overall study: Samples covering the acute and convalescent phases of COVID-19 were provided by collaborators in the United States, Italy and Spain. The material from the prospective study consisted of cDNA or gDNA derived from T cells, B-cell-depleted T cells, or PBMCs. Subjects who had been exposed to COVID-19, were actively infected with it, or had recovered from it provided the deeply sampled blood TCRbeta repertoires that made up the dataset. A freely available public database, intended as a resource for researchers studying the immune response to SARS-CoV-2, is where the repertoires were released. The samples were drawn from two sources: the first 160 participants of the ongoing ImmuneRACE study, and over 950 subjects contributed by 6 global collaborators. A de-identified subject ID, COVID-19 status, age in years and sex were almost always included in the sample metadata. Where available, HLA class I and class II types were taken from metadata supplied by the sample provider and were not determined by assay-based typing. General study outcomes and caveats: The amount of clinical and demographic metadata varied by source and participant and was provided uncurated.

From the cysteine up to the phenylalanine, the CDR3 has a length of 12 residues. Only the CDR3 part of the read is kept: 36 bases, read in frame from the first base. CDR1 and CDR2 are read off the germline V gene (reference sequence) as SEHNR and FQNEAQ. Trimming removed 5 bases from V and 2 bases from J, leaving 7 bases between the germline ends. Participants in the prospective study were enrolled through a virtual design, were aged roughly 18 to 100 years, and lived in 20 to 30 United States geographic areas. In the prospective study, participants were assigned to cohorts based on the clinical history participants reported in a screening survey and a study questionnaire. For ImmuneRACE Cohort 3, a participant was defined as recovered based on two consecutive negative NP/OP PCR tests, clearance by a healthcare professional, or resolution of symptoms. In the prospective study, mobile phlebotomists collected whole blood, serum and a nasopharyngeal or oropharyngeal swab from each participant. Prospective study participants could optionally give additional blood draws and questionnaires over a roughly two-month period. Blood samples from the prospective study were shipped frozen or at room temperature prior to DNA extraction.

Note on this clone: Its recognized antigen is unknown. The input lacks base qualities; no much larger clone sits a single base away.

The immunoSEQ Assay, a bias-controlled multiplex PCR, was used to amplify TCRbeta CDR3 regions from genomic DNA. For the original study's pipeline: The number of nucleated cells in each sample was estimated from the amplification of reference gene primers within the assay. To quantify the absolute abundance of each unique TCRbeta CDR3 rearrangement, sequence reads were collapsed and filtered. For each sample, productive Simpson clonality was calculated as the square root of Simpson's diversity index across productive rearrangements. In TCRdb, the immuneACCESS table is reduced to in-frame sequences with V and J assigned. These tables do not hold every clone; where another copy was compared, an unresolved V gene accounts for under half, and the others remain unexplained. The V and J calls and clone size were taken over from that table, and D and trimming were inferred from the DNA. This sample gives approximately 440,000 clones in total; 90% of them show up just once. Clones ranked in the top ten supply approximately 0.65% of the sample.

The sequenced sample was PBMCs or T cells enriched from blood (not recorded which). The sequence came from a man aged 18-30 years who had recovered from COVID-19. The sequence links TRBV7-9 to TRBJ2-7, with the D gene not confidently named. The DNA is as follows: TGTGCCAGCAGCGACTCCCCCTACGAGCAGTACTTC. Its translation is CASSDSPYEQYF.